Listed below are T cell receptor beta chains from one sample, sequenced in a study of T-cell reconstitution after alpha-beta-depleted transplantation in children. TCRdb called the PCR reads again in MiXCR, with one record for every CDR3 protein. Seen here are 200,000 to 250,000 distinct CDR3 sequences, approximately 10% observed once, and the top ten hold under 30%. The sequencing used PBMCs, collected before TCRalphabeta/CD19-depleted stem cell transplant. All receptors come from a child under two years old with acute myeloid leukemia, due to receive a stem cell transplant. The CDR3 runs from the conserved cysteine through the conserved F or W. D genes are given only for firm matches. Clone size, where shown, is once, few, many, or a class for clones that have expanded.

j_call d_call clone_size v_call cdr3_nt cdr3_aa
TRBJ2-1 NA many TRBV14 TGTGCCAGCAGCCGAAAAGGGGCCCCTTATCAACATGAGCAGTTCTTC CASSRKGAPYQHEQFF
TRBJ2-2 TRBD1 NA TRBV5-4 TGTGCCAGCAGCTTGGTGGACAGGGTCCCCGGGGAGCTGTTTTTT CASSLVDRVPGELFF
TRBJ2-3 TRBD2 few TRBV15 TGTGCCACCAGCAGACAGGGACTAGCGGGCACAGATACGCAGTATTTT CATSRQGLAGTDTQYF
TRBJ2-3 NA many TRBV6-1 TGTGCCAGCAGTGAAGAAGTCCCAGATACGCAGTATTTT CASSEEVPDTQYF
TRBJ2-6 NA NA TRBV20-1 TGCAGTGCTATAAGATCAGCTGGGACCAACGTCCTGACTTTC CSAIRSAGTNVLTF
TRBJ2-7 NA many TRBV5-1 TGCGCCAGCAGCTTGGTATTAGGTAAAACTAACGAGCAGTACTTC CASSLVLGKTNEQYF
TRBJ2-2 NA many TRBV3-1 TGTGCCAGCAGCCAGCTAGAGGGAGGGGAGCTGTTTTTT CASSQLEGGELFF
TRBJ1-1 NA many TRBV5-6 TGTGCCAGCAGCCCGGCCATGAACACTGAAGCTTTCTTT CASSPAMNTEAFF
TRBJ2-1 TRBD1 many TRBV7-2 TGTGCCAGCAGCCCCGACAGGGGTCTCGTAGATGAGCAGTTCTTC CASSPDRGLVDEQFF
TRBJ1-1 TRBD1 many TRBV30 TGTGCCTGGAGCCCCCGGACAGGCTCCACTGAAGCTTTCTTT CAWSPRTGSTEAFF
TRBJ2-3 TRBD2 NA TRBV7-8 TGTGCCAGCAGCTTTTTAGCGGGAGGGCCCTCTAGCTCAGATACGCAGTATTTT CASSFLAGGPSSSDTQYF
TRBJ1-1 NA many TRBV6-5 TGTGCCAGCAGTCCTATGAGTTACACTGAAGCTTTCTTT CASSPMSYTEAFF
TRBJ1-1 NA many TRBV12-3/TRBV12-4 TGTGCCAGCAGTTCCAGAGCTGAAGCTTTCTTT CASSSRAEAFF
TRBJ2-7 NA NA TRBV21-1 TGTGCCAGCAGCAAACGCAGACGCGAGCAGTACTTC CASSKRRREQYF
TRBJ2-7 TRBD2 NA TRBV20-1 TGCAGTACTAGTTCTAGCGGGGGAGGCGGGCACTACGTTGGCGAGCAGTACTTC CSTSSSGGGGHYVGEQYF
TRBJ2-5 NA many TRBV20-1 TGCAGTGCCAACCCGGGCGGGGTAGGAGAGACCCAGTACTTC CSANPGGVGETQYF
TRBJ1-2 NA NA TRBV4-2 TGTGCCAGCAGCCAAGATCGGAACCGCGCCTATGGCTACACCTTC CASSQDRNRAYGYTF
TRBJ1-5 NA many TRBV5-5 TGTGCCAGCAGCTTGGAGAGGTGGGTAGGGCGGGCTCAGCCCCAGCATTTT CASSLERWVGRAQPQHF
TRBJ2-1 TRBD2 many TRBV7-2 TGTGCCAGCAGCTATAGCGGGAGGGCTCTCAATGAGCAGTTCTTC CASSYSGRALNEQFF
TRBJ2-2 NA many TRBV5-1 TGCGCCAGCAGCACACCCGGGGTATCCGGGGAGCTGTTTTTT CASSTPGVSGELFF
TRBJ2-4 TRBD2 many TRBV6-1 TGTGCCAGCAGTCCTCTCGCGACTAGCGGTTCCAAAAACATTCAGTACTTC CASSPLATSGSKNIQYF
TRBJ2-2 NA NA TRBV11-2 TGTGCCAGCAGCACTAGGGTAGCCGGGGAGCTGTTTTTT CASSTRVAGELFF
TRBJ1-6 NA many TRBV12-3/TRBV12-4 TGTGCCAGCAGTTTAAGAGGGGTTAGTTCACCCCTCCACTTT CASSLRGVSSPLHF
TRBJ1-5 NA NA TRBV6-4 TGTGCCATTACTGACGCTAAGAGTAGGGATCAGCCCCAGCATTTT CAITDAKSRDQPQHF
TRBJ2-1 NA many TRBV5-1 TGCGCCAGCAGCACGGGGAACAATGAGCAGTTCTTC CASSTGNNEQFF